The clone carrying this T cell receptor (beta chain) was seen a few times. During its preparation, the TCRbeta library received unique molecular identifiers. TCRdb used MiXCR to reprocess the PCR reads, holding one entry per CDR3 protein. The sample comprises approximately 240,000 distinct CDR3 sequences, around 9.6% of which are singletons, and around 6% rests with the top ten. The data stem from a study of T-cell reconstitution after alpha-beta-depleted transplantation in children. The CDR3 contains 14 residues. V gave up 5 bases and J gave up 7 bases, with 17 bases separating them. CDR1 is SEHNR and CDR2 is FQNEAQ in the germline V gene (reference sequence).

Source: PBMCs from the stem cell graft donor, taken from the stem cell graft. This chain connects TRBV7-9 to TRBJ1-2, with a weak D call TRBD1 (6 bases). This TCR was sampled from a human donor who donated a stem cell graft to a child with acute lymphoblastic leukemia. For the CDR3, the DNA is TGTGCCAGCAGCCCCGGTTCAGGGGTTATTGGCTACACCTTC. Its protein product is CASSPGSGVIGYTF.